This passage covers 8 T cell receptor beta chains from one sample sequenced in a study of T cells in Graves' hyperthyroidism and ophthalmopathy. From RNA transcripts, TCR beta CDR3 regions were amplified. The HTBI primer set was used in a first-round RT-PCR of the TCR CDR3. TCRdb used MiXCR to reprocess the multiplex PCR reads, holding one entry per CDR3 protein. The profile shows roughly 380,000 distinct CDR3 sequences, approximately 13% of them singletons. Sequenced sample: blood. The source is a woman aged 55-75 years with Graves' hyperthyroidism.

In DNA form, the CDR3 reads TGTGCCAGCAGTTTCCTCGGGGCGGGAAGGGGTTTGAATGAGCAGTTCTTC. Its protein product is CASSFLGAGRGLNEQFF. V gene TRBV28 combines with J gene TRBJ2-1; tentative D call: TRBD2 (6 bases). The CDR3 is 17 residues long. Germline V lookup: CDR1 MDHEN, CDR2 SYDVKM. V lost 3 bases and J lost 7, with 22 bases in between.

This clonotype was found a few times. CDR3 sequence: CASSTGGSDEKLFF. The CDR3 region has the DNA TGTGCCAGCAGTACAGGGGGCAGTGATGAAAAACTGTTTTTT. The rearrangement links TRBV2 to TRBJ1-4, with 9 bases lining up with TRBD1. CDR3 size: 14 residues. From germline, CDR1 is SNHLY and CDR2 FYNNEI. V shed 5 bases, J shed 6 bases, and the junction held 4 bases outside the gene matches. Combining the CDR3 with reference TRBV2 and TRBJ1-4 gives the whole variable domain EPEVTQTPSHQVTQMGQEVILRCVPISNHLYFYWYRQILGQKVEFLVSFYNNEISEKSEIFDDQFSVERPDGSNFTLKIRSTKLEDSAMYFCASSTGGSDEKLFFGSGTQLSVL.

Turning to this clonotype: This may be a read error: a much more frequent sequence differs by one nucleotide. The chain couples TRBV5-1 to TRBJ1-2, with D uncertain. CDR1 SGHRS and CDR2 YFSETQ come from the germline V gene. V was clipped by 1 base and J by 2 bases, with 6 bases between them. The CDR3 contains 13 residues. The chain's CDR3 is CASSLSRNYGYTF. The DNA of the CDR3 is TGCGCCAGCAGCTTGAGTAGGAACTATGGCTACACCTTC.

This clonotype has only one observation. This sequence joins TRBV7-3 and TRBJ2-7; possibly TRBD2 for D (6 bases). Trimming took 5 bases from V and 7 from J, leaving 15 bases between them. Germline lookup yields CDR1 SGHTA and CDR2 FQGTGA. This CDR3 has 13 amino acids. The CDR3 nucleotides read TGTGCCAGCAGCCTCGATTCCGGGGGTGAGCAGTACTTC. Its translation is CASSLDSGGEQYF.

This clonotype occurred many times. V usage is TRBV6-2 or TRBV6-3 and J usage is TRBJ2-7, with TRBD2 matching over 11 bases. V was clipped by 9 bases and J by 1 base; unmatched bases: 2. CDR3 size: 13 residues. CDR1 and CDR2 (germline): MNHEY, SVGEGT. In nucleotides, the CDR3 is TGTGCCAGGGGACTAGCGGCTTCCTACGAGCAGTACTTC. Protein sequence: CARGLAASYEQYF.

This clonotype showed up many times. Written as DNA, the CDR3 is TGTGCCAGCAGCTTACGACGGGAGTGGGAGCAGTACTTC. Its translation: CASSLRREWEQYF. The genes are TRBV11-3 and TRBJ2-7, with a possible D match to TRBD2 (6 bases). CDR1 is SGHNT and CDR2 is YENEEA in the germline V gene. CDR3 length: 13 amino acids. V was clipped by 2 bases and J by 7 bases, with 12 bases between them.

This chain links TRBV15 with TRBJ2-2; the D gene is possibly TRBD2 (5 bases). V lost 0 bases to trimming and J lost 5 bases, with 13 bases between them. Looked up from germline, CDR1 is LNHNV and CDR2 is YYDKDF (reference sequence). The CDR3 consists of 16 residues. The CDR3 loop reads CATSRDPAGGTGELFF. The CDR3 region has the DNA TGTGCCACCAGCAGAGATCCCGCAGGAGGAACCGGGGAGCTGTTTTTT.

This clonotype was seen ten or more times. The CDR3 DNA reads TGTGCCAGCAGTGCCTCGGGAGGCCGATCCTACGAGCAGTACTTC. Protein: CASSASGGRSYEQYF. The J gene is TRBJ2-7, the V gene TRBV6-2 or TRBV6-3; 7 bases are a match to TRBD2. Germline V CDR1 and CDR2: MNHEY, SVGEGT. The CDR3 extends over 15 amino acids. Trimming at V came to 5 bases and at J to 1 base, leaving 8 bases not matched to a gene.